This paragraph reports one T cell receptor (beta chain). This CDR3 is 15 amino acids long. The V end was cut by 4 bases, the J end by 8 bases, with 18 bases between. The germline CDR1 and CDR2 sequences are MNHEY and SVGAGI. The sample originates from a study of blood T cell repertoires in COVID-19. Study overall: COVID-19 samples, acute and convalescent, were from the United States, Italy and Spain. PBMCs, B-cell-depleted T cells, or T cells were the source of the cDNA or gDNA that made up the material.

Per the authors' pipeline: Amplification of reference gene primers was used by the study to estimate nucleated cell counts. TCRdb's copy holds only in-frame clones and misses some; the assay was immunoSEQ multiplex PCR. For V, J and clone size, that table is used; D and trimming come from the DNA. In the table there are around 170,000 clones, less than 90% of which are singletons. The specimen was peripheral blood. The rearrangement uses TRBV6-5 and TRBJ2-1; D possibly corresponds to TRBD2 (5 bases). This TCR came from a woman in her thirties or forties with acute or convalescent COVID-19. CDR3 protein: CASSSVRYGIYEQFF. CDR3 nucleotide sequence: TGTGCCAGCAGTTCGGTAAGATACGGGATATATGAGCAGTTCTTC.